The 9 T cell receptor beta chains listed next were all sequenced from one sample in a study of identical twins. TCRdb redid the calling of the 5' RACE reads with MiXCR, one entry per CDR3 protein. The data show over 600,000 distinct CDR3 sequences, about 20% seen once. The data were also submitted as part of a second study, on T cells expressing NK-cell markers.

The specimen was PBMCs. The source is a woman younger than 30 in good health.

This clonotype was detected a few times. The V call is TRBV4-3, the J call TRBJ2-7; TRBD1 agrees at 7 bases. With 0 bases clipped from V and 2 bases from J, the junction kept 4 bases outside the gene matches. Germline V CDR1 and CDR2: LGHNA, YSLEER. This CDR3 comprises 15 residues. For the CDR3, the DNA is TGCGCCAGCAGCCAAGACAGGGGACAGACCTACGAGCAGTACTTC. Its protein is CASSQDRGQTYEQYF.

This clonotype occurred many times. At one of its ends the junction is not consistent with the germline gene, which may arise from a read error. The V and J genes are TRBV5-6 and TRBJ1-4; unclear D gene. This CDR3 is 11 amino acids long. Germline V CDR1 and CDR2: SGHDT, YYEEEE. The CDR3 DNA reads as TGTGCCAGCAGCTTGGTAGACGTTGCGATTTTT. Translation gives CASSLVDVAIF.

In this sample, this clonotype turned up a few times. The V and J genes are TRBV7-9 and TRBJ2-1, with D possibly matching TRBD2 (6 bases). Per germline, CDR1 SEHNR and CDR2 FQNEAQ (reference sequence). V was trimmed by 5 bases and J by 1 base, leaving 12 bases between them. The CDR3 runs to 15 residues. The CDR3 loop is CASSQPGLSYNEQFF. CDR3 nucleotides: TGTGCCAGCAGCCAGCCGGGACTGTCCTACAATGAGCAGTTCTTC. Full variable domain (missing parts from reference TRBV7-9 and TRBJ2-1): DTGVSQNPRHKITKRGQNVTFRCDPISEHNRLYWYRQTLGQGPEFLTYFQNEAQLEKSRLLSDRFSAERPKGSFSTLEIQRTEQGDSAMYLCASSQPGLSYNEQFFGPGTRLTVL.

The chain combines TRBV27 with TRBJ2-1, with D possibly TRBD1 on 6 matching bases. The CDR3 runs to 14 residues. The germline V gene encodes CDR1 MNHEY and CDR2 SMNVEV (reference sequence). V dropped 5 bases and J dropped 6 bases, with 14 bases sitting between them. CDR3 DNA: TGTGCCAGCAGTAAGAGGGACAATCCCAATGAGCAGTTCTTC. This codes for CASSKRDNPNEQFF.

This clonotype has a handful of counts. The rearrangement links TRBV25-1 to TRBJ2-1; the D is unclear. CDR3 size: 15 residues. The ends were cut back, 5 bases at V and 2 bases at J, with 13 bases in the middle. Germline assignment: CDR1 MGHDK and CDR2 SYGVNS. CDR3 DNA sequence: TGTGCCAGCAGTACAACCAGCTCGACCTACAATGAGCAGTTCTTC. It is translated as CASSTTSSTYNEQFF.

This clonotype appeared many times. The CDR3 DNA reads TGCAGTGCTGTCCGGGACAGGGGCTACGAGCAGTACTTC. As protein: CSAVRDRGYEQYF. The V gene is TRBV20-1, the J gene TRBJ2-7, with 10 bases lining up with TRBD1. This CDR3 contains 13 residues. Germline V lookup: CDR1 DFQATT, CDR2 SNEGSKA (reference sequence). The trim removed 5 bases at V and 3 bases at J, leaving 4 bases unmatched.

J is TRBJ2-1 and V is TRBV3-1; 8 nucleotides match TRBD2. Germline CDR1 and CDR2: LGHDT and YNNKEL (reference sequence). After removal of 4 bases from V and 8 bases from J, the junction contained 13 bases not matched to a gene. The CDR3 length is 16 residues. CDR3 sequence: CASSRRLAPYADEQFF. CDR3 nucleotide sequence: TGTGCCAGCAGCCGGAGACTAGCGCCCTACGCGGATGAGCAGTTCTTC.

The chain links TRBV4-2 to TRBJ2-7; D uncertain. V was trimmed by 0 bases and J by 3 bases, leaving 9 bases between them. The CDR3 extends over 14 amino acids. In germline, CDR1 is LGHNA, CDR2 YNFKEQ. CDR3 coding DNA: TGTGCCAGCAGCCAAGAGGTCCTTAACTACGAGCAGTACTTC. Its translation is CASSQEVLNYEQYF.

The chain links TRBV21-1 to TRBJ1-1. TRBV21-1 is designated a pseudogene. The CDR3 spans 12 residues. The CDR3 loop reads CASSKLGTEAFF. The DNA of the CDR3 is TGTGCCAGCAGCAAGTTGGGCACTGAAGCTTTCTTT.